What follows are 26 T cell receptor beta chains derived from one specimen sequenced in a study of identical twins. From the 5' RACE reads, TCRdb called clonotypes with MiXCR, one entry per CDR3 protein. In the table there are 700,000 to 950,000 distinct CDR3 sequences, about 12% of which are singletons. This same sample was also taken into another study, of yellow fever vaccine responses in identical twins.

The sequenced sample consisted of PBMCs. The receptor source for this set is a young woman in good health.

V usage is TRBV6-5 and J usage is TRBJ2-2, with TRBD2 as a possible D gene (5 bases). V lost 2 bases and J lost 7, with 11 bases in between. Looked up from germline, CDR1 is MNHEY and CDR2 is SVGAGI. This CDR3 has 14 amino acids. The CDR3 DNA follows: TGTGCCAGCAGTTACGAGGGAATCAGCGGGGAGCTGTTTTTT. This encodes CASSYEGISGELFF.

This clonotype was seen more than once but under ten times. The CDR3 bases are TGCAGTGCTAGAGACCCGGGGGGATCTCGGATAAGCTCCTACAATGAGCAGTTCTTC. Amino acid sequence: CSARDPGGSRISSYNEQFF. This chain uses TRBV20-1 with TRBJ2-1; 7 bases map to TRBD2. CDR3 length equals 19 residues. The V gene end was trimmed by 0 bases and the J gene end by 0 bases; junction bases not matched to a gene: 14. CDR1 is DFQATT and CDR2 is SNEGSKA in the germline V gene (reference sequence).

This clonotype was observed a few times. The chain links TRBV7-2 to TRBJ2-3; unclear D gene. Trimming took 1 base from V and 2 from J, leaving 10 bases between them. Germline V gene lookup returns CDR1 SGHTA and CDR2 FQGNSA. The CDR3 runs 15 residues. CDR3 sequence reads: CASSLVVEFTDTQYF. For the CDR3, the DNA is TGTGCCAGCAGCTTAGTCGTGGAGTTCACAGATACGCAGTATTTT.

The chain carries TRBV20-1 and TRBJ1-2, with D tentatively TRBD1 (6 bases). Germline assignment: CDR1 DFQATT and CDR2 SNEGSKA (reference sequence). V was shortened by 5 bases and J by 4 bases, with 26 bases between the two germline ends. This CDR3 contains 17 residues. For the CDR3, the DNA is TGCAGTGCTCCGGGGCCCAGTGGAAGGACAGAAACCTATGGCTACACCTTC. Translation gives CSAPGPSGRTETYGYTF.

The J gene is TRBJ2-1, the V gene TRBV10-3, with 9 bases aligning to TRBD2. Germline V gene sequence: CDR1 ENHRY, CDR2 SYGVKD. The CDR3 extends over 15 amino acids. With 2 bases clipped from V and 4 bases from J, the junction kept 3 bases outside the gene matches. This chain's CDR3 is CAISEETSGYNEQFF. DNA for the CDR3: TGTGCCATCAGTGAGGAGACTAGCGGATACAATGAGCAGTTCTTC.

This clonotype was detected ten times or more. The chain recombines TRBV4-1 with TRBJ2-7, with D maybe TRBD2 (5 bases). V lost 0 bases, J lost 2 bases, and 8 bases lay in between. The CDR3 is 14 residues long. CDR1 is MGHRA and CDR2 is YSYEKL in the germline V gene. The CDR3 bases are TGCGCCAGCAGCCAAGAAGAGCGGACCTACGAGCAGTACGTC. This codes for CASSQEERTYEQYV.

The rearrangement joins TRBV29-1 to TRBJ2-1, with TRBD2 identical over 7 bases. CDR1 and CDR2 from the germline V gene are SQVTM and ANQGSEA. Unmatched junction bases numbered 6, after V lost 4 bases and J lost 6 bases. This CDR3 has 13 residues. The CDR3 loop reads CSVAGGLSNEQFF. The CDR3 DNA reads TGCAGCGTTGCGGGAGGTTTGTCCAATGAGCAGTTCTTC.

The V call is TRBV6-1, the J call TRBJ2-5; a possible D gene is TRBD2 (6 bases). CDR1 is MNHNS and CDR2 is SASEGT in the germline V gene. Trimming stripped 7 bases from V and 3 bases from J, with 21 bases between. This CDR3 region has 16 residues. The CDR3 protein is CASTPYGLTRKETQYF. CDR3 nucleotide sequence: TGTGCCAGCACCCCTTATGGTTTGACTAGAAAAGAGACCCAGTACTTC.

This clonotype was found a few times. The chain carries TRBV6-1 and TRBJ2-7; a possible D gene is TRBD1 (6 bases). Per the germline V gene, CDR1 is MNHNS and CDR2 is SASEGT. V was clipped by 6 bases and J by 3 bases, with 21 bases between them. The CDR3 covers 16 residues. CDR3 sequence: CASSLQTPGHLYEQYV. DNA of the CDR3: TGTGCCAGCAGCCTCCAGACTCCGGGACACCTCTACGAGCAGTACGTC.

This clonotype was picked up a small number of times. CDR3 amino acids: CASSESSKGETQYF. In nucleotides, the CDR3 is TGTGCCAGCAGCGAATCGTCCAAGGGAGAGACCCAGTACTTC. The genes are TRBV28 and TRBJ2-5; D ambiguous. The germline gives CDR1 MDHEN, CDR2 SYDVKM. V was clipped by 6 bases and J by 4 bases, with 15 bases between them. CDR3 length: 14 residues.

The chain recombines TRBV19 with TRBJ2-3; 8 bases line up with TRBD1. V trimming: 5 bases; J trimming: 1 base; junction bases outside the gene matches: 5. CDR1 LNHDA and CDR2 SQIVND come from the germline V gene (reference sequence). The CDR3 contains 15 residues. CDR3 residues: CASSRGTGGTDTQYF. As DNA, the CDR3 is TGTGCCAGTAGTCGTGGGACAGGAGGCACAGATACGCAGTATTTT.

This clonotype turned up a few times. The rearrangement links TRBV10-3 to TRBJ1-4; possibly TRBD1 for D (6 bases). Per germline, CDR1 ENHRY and CDR2 SYGVKD. Trimming left V 8 bases short and J 8 bases short, with 12 bases between. This CDR3 has 12 amino acids. The CDR3 protein is CAIGGLGEKLFF. CDR3 coding DNA: TGTGCCATCGGGGGGCTCGGAGAAAAACTGTTTTTT.

This clonotype was counted many times. The V gene is TRBV20-1, the J gene TRBJ2-7; the D gene could be TRBD1 or TRBD2 (6 bases each). Germline CDR1 DFQATT, CDR2 SNEGSKA (reference sequence). Trimming took off 6 bases at V and 0 bases at J, with 15 bases between the two ends. The CDR3 spans 14 residues. The CDR3 reads CSARGAVNSYEQYV. The CDR3 nucleotides are TGCAGTGCGAGGGGGGCTGTGAACTCCTACGAGCAGTACGTC.

The rearrangement links TRBV10-3 to TRBJ1-4; TRBD1 aligns across 7 bases. V was clipped by 6 bases and J by 5 bases; unmatched bases: 3. CDR1 ENHRY and CDR2 SYGVKD come from the germline V gene. The CDR3 sequence is 13 residues long. For the CDR3, the DNA is TGTGCCATCAGGGGACAGCCAAATGAAAAACTGTTTTTT. Amino acids: CAIRGQPNEKLFF.

The chain employs TRBV20-1 and TRBJ2-5; no definite D call. CDR3 length: 12 amino acids. V was cut by 3 bases and J by 5 bases, with 10 bases left in between. Germline loops: CDR1 DFQATT, CDR2 SNEGSKA (reference sequence). The CDR3 sequence: CSASSAGETQYF. The CDR3 region has the DNA TGCAGTGCTAGCTCAGCCGGCGAGACCCAGTACTTC.

V and J are TRBV29-1 and TRBJ2-7; D not certain. V was trimmed by 4 bases and J by 3 bases, leaving 10 bases between them. Looked up from germline, CDR1 is SQVTM and CDR2 is ANQGSEA. The CDR3 is 12 amino acids. The CDR3 nucleotides are TGCAGCGTTGCCCAGAATTACTACGAGCAGTACTTC. Translation: CSVAQNYYEQYF.

The chain recombines TRBV6-1 with TRBJ2-2, with D unresolved. CDR3 length equals 14 residues. The germline CDR1 and CDR2 sequences are MNHNS and SASEGT. V lost 8 bases and J 4 bases, leaving 14 bases between the germline ends. Here the CDR3 DNA reads TGTGCCAGCGGAAAGGCAGAACTCACCGGGGAGCTGTTTTTT. Its translation: CASGKAELTGELFF.

This clonotype was found many times. The CDR3 reads CSARVREGTSNEQFF. For the CDR3, the DNA is TGCAGTGCTAGGGTGCGGGAGGGAACGTCCAATGAGCAGTTCTTC. This chain links TRBV20-1 with TRBJ2-1; 9 bases agree with TRBD2. Germline V gives CDR1 DFQATT, CDR2 SNEGSKA (reference sequence). V shed 3 bases, J shed 6 bases, and the junction held 9 bases outside the gene matches. CDR3 length: 15 amino acids.

This clonotype turned up a few times. For the CDR3, the DNA is TGTGCCAGTGCCTCGGGGGGTCGCGGCACAGATACGCAGTATTTT. It encodes CASASGGRGTDTQYF. The rearrangement links TRBV19 to TRBJ2-3; 7 bases align to TRBD2. Trimming took 8 bases from V and 1 from J; bases not matched to a gene: 9. The CDR3 totals 15 residues. Germline lookup yields CDR1 LNHDA and CDR2 SQIVND (reference sequence).

The V call is TRBV10-3, the J call TRBJ2-2, with 7 positions matching TRBD2. This CDR3 region has 17 residues. V lost 0 bases to trimming and J lost 0 bases; unmatched junction nucleotides: 4. Per the germline V gene, CDR1 is ENHRY and CDR2 is SYGVKD. This chain's CDR3 is CAISESGLYPNTGELFF. CDR3 coding DNA: TGTGCCATCAGTGAGTCGGGACTATACCCGAACACCGGGGAGCTGTTTTTT.

This chain uses TRBV25-1 with TRBJ2-2; D unresolved. Trimming removed 4 bases at V and 0 bases at J, with 9 bases between. This CDR3 contains 15 residues. Per germline, CDR1 MGHDK and CDR2 SYGVNS. Written as DNA, the CDR3 is TGTGCCAGCAGTGTGCAGCTAACGAACACCGGGGAGCTGTTTTTT. It encodes CASSVQLTNTGELFF.

The CDR3 bases are TGTGCCAGCAGCCCAAGGGTTCACAGGGGTGATTCACCCCTCCACTTT. Amino acids: CASSPRVHRGDSPLHF. The J gene is TRBJ1-6, the V gene TRBV3-1, with TRBD1 matching over 7 bases. Germline trimming cut 4 bases from V and 8 bases from J; bases unmatched to any gene: 11. Germline V lookup: CDR1 LGHDT, CDR2 YNNKEL (reference sequence). This CDR3 has 16 residues. Combining the CDR3 with reference TRBV3-1 and TRBJ1-6 gives the whole variable domain DTAVSQTPKYLVTQMGNDKSIKCEQNLGHDTMYWYKQDSKKFLKIMFSYNNKELIINETVPNRFSPKSPDKAHLNLHINSLELGDSAVYFCASSPRVHRGDSPLHFGNGTRLTVT.

This clonotype has more than one count but fewer than ten. V gene TRBV7-6 combines with J gene TRBJ2-4; D assignment may be TRBD1 or TRBD2 (6 bases each). The CDR3 runs 13 residues. V was pared by 5 bases and J by 9 bases, with 14 bases between. Germline CDR1 SGHVS, CDR2 FNYEAQ. The CDR3 protein is CASSVSGGSIQYF. In nucleotides, the CDR3 is TGTGCCAGCAGCGTTTCCGGGGGCTCCATTCAGTACTTC.

The rearrangement uses TRBV2 and TRBJ2-7, with TRBD1 identical over 8 bases. Trimming at V came to 6 bases and at J to 2 bases, leaving 6 bases not matched to a gene. Germline-derived CDR1 and CDR2 are SNHLY and FYNNEI. This CDR3 region has 14 residues. CDR3 protein: CASSDRGFAYEQYV. The CDR3 DNA reads TGTGCCAGCAGCGACAGGGGTTTTGCCTACGAGCAGTACGTC.

This clonotype was picked up a small number of times. The chain has TRBV12-3 or TRBV12-4 and TRBJ2-5, with D possibly TRBD1 on 6 matching bases. Trimming left V 4 bases short and J 3 bases short, with 9 bases between. This CDR3 contains 13 residues. The CDR3 region has the DNA TGTGCCAGCAGTTCACAGGGAAAAGAGACCCAGTACTTC. Residues: CASSSQGKETQYF.

The chain combines TRBV2 with TRBJ2-1; 7 bases fit TRBD2. Germline V gene lookup returns CDR1 SNHLY and CDR2 FYNNEI. The V segment lost 7 bases and the J segment 0 bases; nucleotides outside the gene matches: 6. The CDR3 has 15 amino acids. CDR3 bases: TGTGCCAGCAAAGCGGGGTGGAACTCCTACAATGAGCAGTTCTTC. Encoded protein: CASKAGWNSYNEQFF.